This T cell receptor beta chain was identified during a study of blood T cell repertoires in COVID-19. Enrollees, about 18 to 89 years old, lived in approximately 24 US areas. Cohort allocation depended upon clinical history that participants reported. In the authors' methods: Nucleated cell number was recorded as an estimate derived from reference gene primer amplification. TCRdb keeps only in-frame clones here, not all; method: immunoSEQ multiplex PCR. V, J and clone size were drawn from that table, and D and trimming were deduced from the DNA. The sample shows roughly 360,000 clones, less than 90% of them seen only once. Germline CDR1 SGHVS, CDR2 FQNEAQ. V lost 5 bases and J lost 3; bases outside the gene matches: 3. CDR3 length: 13 residues.

The chain uses TRBV7-8 and TRBJ1-1, with TRBD1 matching 7 bases. The clonotype originates from a woman aged 45 to 65 who had recovered from COVID-19. The specimen was PBMCs or T cells enriched from blood (not recorded which). This CDR3 reads CASSQDRDTEAFF. In nucleotides, the CDR3 is TGTGCCAGCAGCCAAGACAGGGACACTGAAGCTTTCTTT.